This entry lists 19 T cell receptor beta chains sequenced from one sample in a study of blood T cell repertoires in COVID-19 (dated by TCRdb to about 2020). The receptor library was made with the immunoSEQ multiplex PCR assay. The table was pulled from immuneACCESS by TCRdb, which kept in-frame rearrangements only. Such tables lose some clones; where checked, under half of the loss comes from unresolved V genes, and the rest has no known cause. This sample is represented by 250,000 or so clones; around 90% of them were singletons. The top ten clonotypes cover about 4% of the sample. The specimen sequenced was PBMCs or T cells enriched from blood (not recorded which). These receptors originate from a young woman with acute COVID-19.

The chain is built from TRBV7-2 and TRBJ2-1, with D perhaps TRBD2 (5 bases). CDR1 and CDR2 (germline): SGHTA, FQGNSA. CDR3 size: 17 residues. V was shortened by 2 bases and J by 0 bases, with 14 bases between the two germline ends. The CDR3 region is CASSLSGQMSSYNEQFF. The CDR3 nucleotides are TGTGCCAGCAGCTTAAGCGGTCAGATGAGCTCCTACAATGAGCAGTTCTTC.

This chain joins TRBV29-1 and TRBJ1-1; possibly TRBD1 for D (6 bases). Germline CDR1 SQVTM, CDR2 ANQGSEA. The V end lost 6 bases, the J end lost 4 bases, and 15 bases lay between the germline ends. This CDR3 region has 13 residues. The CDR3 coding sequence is TGCAGCGTCAACAGGGTGCTGGGCACTGAAGCTTTCTTT. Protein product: CSVNRVLGTEAFF. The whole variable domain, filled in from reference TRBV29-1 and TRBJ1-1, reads SAVISQKPSRDICQRGTSLTIQCQVDSQVTMMFWYRQQPGQSLTLIATANQGSEATYESGFVIDKFPISRPNLTFSTLTVSNMSPEDSSIYLCSVNRVLGTEAFFGQGTRLTVV.

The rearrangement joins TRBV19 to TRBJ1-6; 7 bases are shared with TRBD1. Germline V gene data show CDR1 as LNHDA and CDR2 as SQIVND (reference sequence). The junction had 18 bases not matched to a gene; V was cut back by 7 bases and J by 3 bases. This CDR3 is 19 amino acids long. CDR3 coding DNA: TGTGCCAGTACGGACCGGGACAGACAGATGGGGAACTATAATTCACCCCTCCACTTT. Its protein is CASTDRDRQMGNYNSPLHF.

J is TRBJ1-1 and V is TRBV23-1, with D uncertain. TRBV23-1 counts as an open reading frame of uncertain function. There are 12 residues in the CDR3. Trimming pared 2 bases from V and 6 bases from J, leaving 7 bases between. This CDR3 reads CASSQRTSEAFF. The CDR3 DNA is TGCGCCAGCAGTCAACGGACTTCTGAAGCTTTCTTT.

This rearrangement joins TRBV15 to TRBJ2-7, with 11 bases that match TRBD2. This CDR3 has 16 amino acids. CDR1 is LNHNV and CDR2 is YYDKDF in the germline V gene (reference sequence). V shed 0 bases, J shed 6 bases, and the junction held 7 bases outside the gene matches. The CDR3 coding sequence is TGTGCCACCAGCAGAGATCAGGGACTAGCGGCCCCCGAGCAGTACTTC. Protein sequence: CATSRDQGLAAPEQYF. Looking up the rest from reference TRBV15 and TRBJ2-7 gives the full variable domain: DAMVIQNPRYQVTQFGKPVTLSCSQTLNHNVMYWYQQKSSQAPKLLFHYYDKDFNNEADTPDNFQSRRPNTSFCFLDIRSPGLGDTAMYLCATSRDQGLAAPEQYFGPGTRLTVT.

Here the CDR3 DNA reads TGTGCCAGTAGTCAGAAGACAGGGGGCGAGGGCACCGGGGAGCTGTTTTTT. Translation: CASSQKTGGEGTGELFF. The genes are TRBV19 and TRBJ2-2; TRBD1 matches 10 bases. J lost 4 bases, V lost 5 bases, and 10 bases had no gene match. Germline V gene lookup returns CDR1 LNHDA and CDR2 SQIVND (reference sequence). This CDR3 is 17 amino acids long.

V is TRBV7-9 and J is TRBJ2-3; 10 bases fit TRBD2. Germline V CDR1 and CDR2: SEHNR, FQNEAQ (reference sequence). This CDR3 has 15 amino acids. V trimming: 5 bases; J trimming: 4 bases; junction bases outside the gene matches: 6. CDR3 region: CASSLLAGEADTQYF. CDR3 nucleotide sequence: TGTGCCAGCAGCCTTCTAGCGGGAGAGGCAGATACGCAGTATTTT.

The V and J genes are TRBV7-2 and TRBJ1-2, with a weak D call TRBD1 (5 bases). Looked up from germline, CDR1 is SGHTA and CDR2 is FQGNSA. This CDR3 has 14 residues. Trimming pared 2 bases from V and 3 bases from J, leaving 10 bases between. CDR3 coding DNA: TGTGCCAGCAGCTTACTTCAGGGTGACTATGGCTACACCTTC. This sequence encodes CASSLLQGDYGYTF.

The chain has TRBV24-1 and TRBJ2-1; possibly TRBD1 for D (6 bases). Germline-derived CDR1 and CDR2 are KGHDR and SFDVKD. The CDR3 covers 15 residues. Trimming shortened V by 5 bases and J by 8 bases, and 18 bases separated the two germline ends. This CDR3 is CATSAPSQGRDEQFF. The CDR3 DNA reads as TGTGCCACCAGTGCCCCCAGCCAGGGGAGAGATGAGCAGTTCTTC.

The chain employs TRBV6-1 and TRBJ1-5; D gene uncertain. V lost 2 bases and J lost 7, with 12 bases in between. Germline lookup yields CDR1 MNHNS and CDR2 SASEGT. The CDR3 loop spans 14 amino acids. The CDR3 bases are TGTGCCAGCAGTGAAATTGGAGGATCCCAGCCCCAGCATTTT. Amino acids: CASSEIGGSQPQHF.

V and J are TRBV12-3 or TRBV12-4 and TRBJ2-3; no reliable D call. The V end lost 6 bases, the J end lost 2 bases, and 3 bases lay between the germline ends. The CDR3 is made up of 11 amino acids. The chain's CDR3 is CASRYTDTQYF. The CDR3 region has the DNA TGTGCCAGCAGGTACACAGATACGCAGTATTTT.

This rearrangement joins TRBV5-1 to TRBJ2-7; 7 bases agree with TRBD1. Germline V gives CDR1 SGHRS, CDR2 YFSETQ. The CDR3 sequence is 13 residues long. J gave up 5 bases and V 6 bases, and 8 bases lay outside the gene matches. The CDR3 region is CASNPDRVDEQYF. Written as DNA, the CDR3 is TGCGCCAGCAACCCCGACAGGGTTGACGAGCAGTACTTC.

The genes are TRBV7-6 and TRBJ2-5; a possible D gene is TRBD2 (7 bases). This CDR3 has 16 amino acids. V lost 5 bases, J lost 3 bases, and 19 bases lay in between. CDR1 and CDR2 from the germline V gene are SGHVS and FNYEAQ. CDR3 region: CASSPISGGVEETQYF. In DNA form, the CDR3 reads TGTGCCAGCAGCCCGATTTCGGGGGGCGTAGAAGAGACCCAGTACTTC.

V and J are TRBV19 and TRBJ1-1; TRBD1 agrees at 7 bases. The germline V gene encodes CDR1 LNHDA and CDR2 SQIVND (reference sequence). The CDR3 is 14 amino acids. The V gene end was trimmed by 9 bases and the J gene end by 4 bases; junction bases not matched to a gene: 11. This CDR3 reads CASLNAGGGTEAFF. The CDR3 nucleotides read TGTGCCAGCCTAAACGCAGGGGGTGGCACTGAAGCTTTCTTT. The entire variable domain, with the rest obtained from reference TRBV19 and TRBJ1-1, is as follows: DGGITQSPKYLFRKEGQNVTLSCEQNLNHDAMYWYRQDPGQGLRLIYYSQIVNDFQKGDIAEGYSVSREKKESFPLTVTSAQKNPTAFYLCASLNAGGGTEAFFGQGTRLTVV.

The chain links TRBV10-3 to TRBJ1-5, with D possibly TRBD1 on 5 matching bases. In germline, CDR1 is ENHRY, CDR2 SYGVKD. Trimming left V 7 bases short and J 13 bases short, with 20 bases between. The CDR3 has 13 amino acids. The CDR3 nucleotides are TGTGCCATCACCCGGGACCTCGGGGGGACTCAGCATTTT. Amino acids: CAITRDLGGTQHF.

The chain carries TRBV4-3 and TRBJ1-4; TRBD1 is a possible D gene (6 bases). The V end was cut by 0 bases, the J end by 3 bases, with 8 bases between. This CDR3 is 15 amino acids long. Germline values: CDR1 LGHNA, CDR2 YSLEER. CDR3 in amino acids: CASSQEDRSNEKLFF. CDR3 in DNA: TGCGCCAGCAGCCAAGAGGACAGATCTAATGAAAAACTGTTTTTT.

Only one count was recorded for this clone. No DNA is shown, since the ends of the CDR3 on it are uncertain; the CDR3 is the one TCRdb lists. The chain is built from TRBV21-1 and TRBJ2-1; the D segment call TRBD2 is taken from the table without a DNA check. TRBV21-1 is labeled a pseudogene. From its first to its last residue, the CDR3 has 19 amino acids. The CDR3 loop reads CASSKEVAGGSPSYNEQFF.

This CDR3 is CASSLSSGELFF. CDR3 nucleotide sequence: TGTGCCAGCAGCTTGTCCTCCGGGGAGCTGTTTTTT. The chain uses TRBV7-9 and TRBJ2-2, with D hard to call. This CDR3 comprises 12 residues. Germline V gives CDR1 SEHNR, CDR2 FQNEAQ (reference sequence). Trimming took 3 bases from V and 6 from J, leaving 5 bases between them.

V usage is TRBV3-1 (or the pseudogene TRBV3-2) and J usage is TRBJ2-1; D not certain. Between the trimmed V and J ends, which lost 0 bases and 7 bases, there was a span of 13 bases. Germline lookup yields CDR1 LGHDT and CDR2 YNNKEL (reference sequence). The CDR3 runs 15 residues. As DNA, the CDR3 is TGTGCCAGCAGCCAAGAAGACTCGTTTGGGAATGAGCAGTTCTTC. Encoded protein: CASSQEDSFGNEQFF.